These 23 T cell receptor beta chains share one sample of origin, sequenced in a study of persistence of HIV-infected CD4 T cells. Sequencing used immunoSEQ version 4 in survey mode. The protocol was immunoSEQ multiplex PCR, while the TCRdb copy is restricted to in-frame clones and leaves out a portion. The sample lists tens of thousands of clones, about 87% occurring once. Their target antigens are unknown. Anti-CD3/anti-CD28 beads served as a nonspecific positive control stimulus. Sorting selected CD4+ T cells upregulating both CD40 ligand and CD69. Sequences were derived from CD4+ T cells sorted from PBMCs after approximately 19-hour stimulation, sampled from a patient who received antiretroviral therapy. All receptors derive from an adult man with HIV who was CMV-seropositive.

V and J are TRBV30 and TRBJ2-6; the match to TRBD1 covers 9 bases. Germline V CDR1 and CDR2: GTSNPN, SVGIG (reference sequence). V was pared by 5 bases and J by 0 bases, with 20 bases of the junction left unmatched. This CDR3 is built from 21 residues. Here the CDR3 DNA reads TGTGCCTGGGGCGGGAGCTTCGGCCCGGACAGGGGAAGCTCTGGGGCCAACGTCCTGACTTTC. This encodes CAWGGSFGPDRGSSGANVLTF.

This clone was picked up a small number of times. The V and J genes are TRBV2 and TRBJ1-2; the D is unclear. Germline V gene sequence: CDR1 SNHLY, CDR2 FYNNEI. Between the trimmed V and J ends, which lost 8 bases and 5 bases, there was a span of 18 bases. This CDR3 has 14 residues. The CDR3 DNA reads TGTGCCAGCTCGCCGAACTCACAGACTTATGGCTACACCTTC. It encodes CASSPNSQTYGYTF.

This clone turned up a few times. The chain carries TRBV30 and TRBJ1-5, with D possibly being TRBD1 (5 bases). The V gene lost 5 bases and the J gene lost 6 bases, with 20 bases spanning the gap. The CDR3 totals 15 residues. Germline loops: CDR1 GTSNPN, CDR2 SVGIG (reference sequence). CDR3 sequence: CAWQAGPTAGQPQHF. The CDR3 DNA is TGTGCCTGGCAGGCGGGACCGACGGCTGGTCAGCCCCAGCATTTT. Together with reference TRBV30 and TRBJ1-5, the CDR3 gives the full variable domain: SQTIHQWPATLVQPVGSPLSLECTVEGTSNPNLYWYRQAAGRGLQLLFYSVGIGQISSEVPQNLSASRPQDRQFILSSKKLLLSDSGFYLCAWQAGPTAGQPQHFGDGTRLSIL.

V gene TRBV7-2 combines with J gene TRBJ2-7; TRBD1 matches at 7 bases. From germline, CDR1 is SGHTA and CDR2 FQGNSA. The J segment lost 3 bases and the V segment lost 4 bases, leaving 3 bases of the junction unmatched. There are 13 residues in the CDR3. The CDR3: CASSSGGSYEQYF. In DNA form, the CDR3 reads TGTGCCAGCAGCTCAGGGGGTAGCTACGAGCAGTACTTC.

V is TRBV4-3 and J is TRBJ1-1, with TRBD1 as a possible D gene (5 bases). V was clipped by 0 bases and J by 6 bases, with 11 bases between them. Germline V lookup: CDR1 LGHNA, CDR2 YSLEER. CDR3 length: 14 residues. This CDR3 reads CASSQEWVGAEAFF. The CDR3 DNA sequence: TGCGCCAGCAGCCAAGAATGGGTAGGGGCTGAAGCTTTCTTT.

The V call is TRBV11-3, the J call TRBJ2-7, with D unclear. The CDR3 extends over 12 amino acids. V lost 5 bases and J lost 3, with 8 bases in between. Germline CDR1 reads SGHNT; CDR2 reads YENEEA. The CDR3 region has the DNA TGTGCCAGCAGCCGAGGCGGCTACGAGCAGTACTTC. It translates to CASSRGGYEQYF.

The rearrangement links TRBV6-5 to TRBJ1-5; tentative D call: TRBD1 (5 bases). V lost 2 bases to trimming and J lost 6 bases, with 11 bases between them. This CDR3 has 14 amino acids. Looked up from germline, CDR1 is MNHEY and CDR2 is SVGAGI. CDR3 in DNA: TGTGCCAGCAGTTACGGGGGGGTCGGTCAGCCCCAGCATTTT. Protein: CASSYGGVGQPQHF.

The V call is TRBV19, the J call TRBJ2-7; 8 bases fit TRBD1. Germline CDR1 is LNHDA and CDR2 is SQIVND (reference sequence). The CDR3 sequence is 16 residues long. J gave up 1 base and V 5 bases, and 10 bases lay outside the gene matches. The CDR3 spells CASSPPRTGPSYEQYF. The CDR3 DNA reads TGTGCCAGTAGTCCCCCCCGGACAGGGCCTTCCTACGAGCAGTACTTC.

For the CDR3, the DNA is TGTGCCAGCAGCCAACAACCCCGGGAGGAAAAACTGTTTTTT. Translation gives CASSQQPREEKLFF. The chain uses TRBV3-1 (or the pseudogene TRBV3-2) and TRBJ1-4; no clear D. The CDR3 runs to 14 residues. The V and J ends lost 2 bases and 8 bases respectively, with 12 bases between them. In germline, CDR1 is LGHDT, CDR2 YNNKEL (reference sequence).

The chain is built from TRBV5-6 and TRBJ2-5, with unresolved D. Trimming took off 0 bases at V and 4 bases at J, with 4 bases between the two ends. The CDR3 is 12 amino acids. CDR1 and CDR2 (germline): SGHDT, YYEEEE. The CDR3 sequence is CASSLVAETQYF. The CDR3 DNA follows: TGTGCCAGCAGCTTGGTAGCAGAGACCCAGTACTTC.

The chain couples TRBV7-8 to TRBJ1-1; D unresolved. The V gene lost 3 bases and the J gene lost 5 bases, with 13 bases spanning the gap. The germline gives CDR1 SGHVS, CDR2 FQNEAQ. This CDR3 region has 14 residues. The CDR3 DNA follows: TGTGCCAGCAGCTTGCAGGAACTTAGGACTGAAGCTTTCTTT. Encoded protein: CASSLQELRTEAFF.

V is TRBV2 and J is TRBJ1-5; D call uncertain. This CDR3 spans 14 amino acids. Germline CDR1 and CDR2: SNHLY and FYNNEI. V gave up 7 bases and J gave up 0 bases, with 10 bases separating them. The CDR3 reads CASNTPASNQPQHF. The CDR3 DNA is TGTGCCAGCAATACGCCTGCTAGCAATCAGCCCCAGCATTTT.

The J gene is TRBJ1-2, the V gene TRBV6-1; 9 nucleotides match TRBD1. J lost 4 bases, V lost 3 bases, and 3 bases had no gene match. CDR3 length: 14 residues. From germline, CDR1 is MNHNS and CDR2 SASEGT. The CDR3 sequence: CASSETGGVYGYTF. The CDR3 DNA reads TGTGCCAGCAGTGAGACAGGGGGGGTCTATGGCTACACCTTC.

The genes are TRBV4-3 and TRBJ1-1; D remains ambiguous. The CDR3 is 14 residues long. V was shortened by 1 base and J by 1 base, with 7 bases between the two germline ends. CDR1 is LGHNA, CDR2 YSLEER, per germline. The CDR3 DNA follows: TGCGCCAGCAGCCAAGTTTCGGGGAACACTGAAGCTTTCTTT. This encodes CASSQVSGNTEAFF.

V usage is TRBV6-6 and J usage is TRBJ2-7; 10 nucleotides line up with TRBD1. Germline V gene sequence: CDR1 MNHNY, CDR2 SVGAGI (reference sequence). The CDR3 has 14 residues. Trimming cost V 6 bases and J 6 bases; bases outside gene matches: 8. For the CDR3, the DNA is TGTGCCAGCAGACGCCGGGACAGGGGCCTCGAGCAGTACTTC. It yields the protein CASRRRDRGLEQYF.

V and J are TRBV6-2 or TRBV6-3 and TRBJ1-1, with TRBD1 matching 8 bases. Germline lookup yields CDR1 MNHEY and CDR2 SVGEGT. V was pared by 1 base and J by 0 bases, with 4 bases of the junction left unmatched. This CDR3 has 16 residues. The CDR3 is CASSYFTGGLNTEAFF. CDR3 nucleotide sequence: TGTGCCAGCAGTTACTTCACAGGGGGTTTGAACACTGAAGCTTTCTTT.

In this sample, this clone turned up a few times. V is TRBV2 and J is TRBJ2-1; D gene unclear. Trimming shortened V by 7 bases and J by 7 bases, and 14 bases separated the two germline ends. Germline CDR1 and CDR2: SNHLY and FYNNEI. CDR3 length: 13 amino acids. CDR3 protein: CASTPDLSNEQFF. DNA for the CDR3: TGTGCCAGCACCCCGGACCTCAGTAATGAGCAGTTCTTC.

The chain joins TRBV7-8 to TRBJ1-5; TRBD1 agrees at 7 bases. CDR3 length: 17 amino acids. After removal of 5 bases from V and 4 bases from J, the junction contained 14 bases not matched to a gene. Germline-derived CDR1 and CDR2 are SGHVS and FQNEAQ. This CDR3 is CASSVGTVGFGNQPQHF. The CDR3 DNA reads TGTGCCAGCAGCGTTGGGACAGTTGGGTTTGGGAATCAGCCCCAGCATTTT.

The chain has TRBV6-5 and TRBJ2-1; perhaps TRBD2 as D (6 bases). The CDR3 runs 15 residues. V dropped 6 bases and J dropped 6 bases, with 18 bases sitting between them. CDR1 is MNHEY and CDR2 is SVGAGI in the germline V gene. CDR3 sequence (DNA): TGTGCCAGCAGGGTCGGGGGTACCAAAGGCAATGAGCAGTTCTTC. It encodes CASRVGGTKGNEQFF.

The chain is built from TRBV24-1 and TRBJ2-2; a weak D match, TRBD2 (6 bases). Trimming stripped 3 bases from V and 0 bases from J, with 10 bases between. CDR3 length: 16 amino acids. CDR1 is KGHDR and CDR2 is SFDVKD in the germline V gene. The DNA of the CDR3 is TGTGCCACCAGTGATCCCAGCGGGCCGAACACCGGGGAGCTGTTTTTT. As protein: CATSDPSGPNTGELFF.

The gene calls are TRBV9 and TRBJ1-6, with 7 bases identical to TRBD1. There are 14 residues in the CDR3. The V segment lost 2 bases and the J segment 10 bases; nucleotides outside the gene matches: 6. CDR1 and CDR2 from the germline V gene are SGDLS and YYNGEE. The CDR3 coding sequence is TGTGCCAGCAGCGTCGGGACAGTGTACTCACCCCTCCACTTT. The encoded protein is CASSVGTVYSPLHF.

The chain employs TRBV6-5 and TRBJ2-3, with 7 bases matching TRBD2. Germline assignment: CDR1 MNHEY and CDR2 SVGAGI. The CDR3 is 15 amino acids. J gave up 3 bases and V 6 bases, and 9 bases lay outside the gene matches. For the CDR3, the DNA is TGTGCCAGCAGCTTCAGATTGGGGGGGACAGATACGCAGTATTTT. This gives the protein CASSFRLGGTDTQYF.

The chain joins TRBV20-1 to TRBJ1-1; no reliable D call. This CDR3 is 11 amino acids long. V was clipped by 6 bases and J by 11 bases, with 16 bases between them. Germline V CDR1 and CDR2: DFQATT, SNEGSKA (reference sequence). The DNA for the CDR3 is TGCAGTGCGGCGGCGCCTCAGAGGGCTTTCTTT. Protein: CSAAAPQRAFF.